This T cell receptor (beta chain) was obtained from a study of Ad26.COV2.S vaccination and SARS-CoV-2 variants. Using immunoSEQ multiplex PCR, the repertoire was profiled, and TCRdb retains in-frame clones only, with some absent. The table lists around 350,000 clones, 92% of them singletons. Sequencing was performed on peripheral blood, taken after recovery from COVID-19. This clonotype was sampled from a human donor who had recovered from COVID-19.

In DNA, the CDR3 is TGTGCCAGCAGCCAACTGGGACTAGCGGGGTTGACCGGGGAGCTGTTTTTT. Protein sequence: CASSQLGLAGLTGELFF. V and J are TRBV7-9 and TRBJ2-2; TRBD2 matches 13 bases. Germline V CDR1 and CDR2: SEHNR, FQNEAQ (reference sequence). The CDR3 has 17 residues. Losses at the gene ends were 5 bases for V and 5 bases for J; bases not matched to a gene: 8. Filled out from reference TRBV7-9 and TRBJ2-2, the complete variable domain reads DTGVSQNPRHKITKRGQNVTFRCDPISEHNRLYWYRQTLGQGPEFLTYFQNEAQLEKSRLLSDRFSAERPKGSFSTLEIQRTEQGDSAMYLCASSQLGLAGLTGELFFGEGSRLTVL.